These T cell receptor beta chains were read from a single sample in a study of brain T cells in children with intractable seizures. Here immunoSEQ multiplex PCR was the method, and the copy in TCRdb shows in-frame clones only, minus some. The repertoire holds about 80,000 clones, with about 93% as singletons. The sample consisted of peripheral blood, taken at surgery. The origin of the receptors is a girl aged 2-10 years with Rasmussen encephalitis and intractable seizures. CDR3s include the opening cysteine and the closing phenylalanine or tryptophan. A D gene is named only where the DNA matches it firmly. The listing skips clone size in some rows; elsewhere it reads once, few, many or a size class.

D: TRBD1; size: -; V: TRBV5-1; J: TRBJ1-2; CDR3: CASSLGGTEIGYTF; DNA: TGCGCCAGCAGCTTGGGGGGGACAGAGATTGGCTACACCTTC
D: -; size: -; V: TRBV19; J: TRBJ2-3; CDR3: CASSSLILREHGSTDTQYF; DNA: TGTGCCAGTAGCTCTTTAATCCTCCGGGAACATGGTAGCACAGATACGCAGTATTTT
D: TRBD2; size: -; V: TRBV4-1; J: TRBJ2-1; CDR3: CASSGTSGHNEQFF; DNA: TGCGCCAGCAGCGGGACTAGCGGGCACAATGAGCAGTTCTTC
D: -; size: -; V: TRBV2; J: TRBJ1-2; CDR3: CASTRGVLYGYTF; DNA: TGTGCCAGCACAAGGGGGGTACTCTATGGCTACACCTTC
D: -; size: few; V: TRBV28; J: TRBJ1-1; CDR3: CASSHNPDRDTEAFF; DNA: TGTGCCAGCAGCCATAACCCGGACAGAGACACTGAAGCTTTCTTT
D: TRBD2; size: -; V: TRBV27; J: TRBJ2-3; CDR3: CASSLPTASGYTDTQYF; DNA: TGTGCCAGCAGTTTACCCACCGCTAGCGGATACACAGATACGCAGTATTTT
D: -; size: once; V: TRBV3-1/TRBV3-2; J: TRBJ1-6; CDR3: CASSQVTGNSPLHF; DNA: TGTGCCAGCAGCCAGGTGACAGGTAATTCACCCCTCCACTTT
D: -; size: -; V: TRBV6-5; J: TRBJ1-4; CDR3: CASTPSGLNEKLFF; DNA: TGTGCCAGCACCCCCTCGGGGTTAAATGAAAAACTGTTTTTT
D: TRBD1; size: -; V: TRBV2; J: TRBJ1-4; CDR3: CASIWQTGRNEKLFF; DNA: TGTGCCAGCATTTGGCAGACAGGGCGTAATGAAAAACTGTTTTTT
D: TRBD1; size: -; V: TRBV6-6; J: TRBJ2-7; CDR3: CASSYDRVAEQYF; DNA: TGTGCCAGCAGTTACGACAGGGTGGCCGAGCAGTACTTC
D: -; size: -; V: TRBV5-4; J: TRBJ2-1; CDR3: CASSLRRDEQFF; DNA: TGTGCCAGCAGCTTGCGGCGCGATGAGCAGTTCTTC
D: -; size: -; V: TRBV2; J: TRBJ1-6; CDR3: CASSGLGQSVNSPLHF; DNA: TGTGCCAGCAGTGGTTTGGGGCAGTCGGTGAATTCACCCCTCCACTTT
D: -; size: -; V: TRBV5-1; J: TRBJ2-3; CDR3: CASREAGTDTQYF; DNA: TGCGCCAGCAGAGAGGCTGGCACAGATACGCAGTATTTT
D: -; size: once; V: TRBV19; J: TRBJ1-4; CDR3: CASSPTARNEKLFF; DNA: TGTGCCAGTAGCCCGACAGCCCGAAATGAAAAACTGTTTTTT
D: TRBD2; size: -; V: TRBV7-3; J: TRBJ2-3; CDR3: CASSSYLLAGITDTQYF; DNA: TGTGCCAGCAGCTCATATTTACTAGCGGGGATCACAGATACGCAGTATTTT
D: -; size: -; V: TRBV2; J: TRBJ1-2; CDR3: CAIQGYGYTF; DNA: TGTGCCATACAGGGCTATGGCTACACCTTC
D: -; size: -; V: TRBV25-1; J: TRBJ1-1; CDR3: CASSGGRTEAFF; DNA: TGTGCCAGCAGTGGGGGGAGGACTGAAGCTTTCTTT
D: -; size: -; V: TRBV7-9; J: TRBJ1-6; CDR3: CASSLGGFSSPLHF; DNA: TGTGCCAGCAGCTTAGGGGGTTTCAGTTCACCCCTCCACTTT
D: -; size: -; V: TRBV5-5; J: TRBJ1-5; CDR3: CASSLADGVQPQHF; DNA: TGTGCCAGCAGCTTGGCCGACGGAGTCCAGCCCCAGCATTTT
D: -; size: -; V: TRBV6-1; J: TRBJ1-1; CDR3: CASSEGGAMNTEAFF; DNA: TGTGCCAGCAGTGAAGGGGGGGCCATGAACACTGAAGCTTTCTTT
D: TRBD2; size: -; V: TRBV24-1; J: TRBJ2-2; CDR3: CATSDLRTRNTGELFF; DNA: TGTGCCACCAGTGATTTAAGGACTAGAAACACCGGGGAGCTGTTTTTT
D: -; size: -; V: TRBV19; J: TRBJ2-1; CDR3: CASRGINEQFF; DNA: TGTGCCAGTAGGGGGATCAATGAGCAGTTCTTC
D: -; size: -; V: TRBV2; J: TRBJ2-2; CDR3: CASSTAEIAGELFF; DNA: TGTGCCAGCAGTACCGCGGAGATCGCCGGGGAGCTGTTTTTT
D: -; size: -; V: TRBV4-1; J: TRBJ2-3; CDR3: CASSPQGTDGPYGDTQYF; DNA: TGCGCCAGCAGCCCCCAGGGGACGGACGGGCCTTACGGAGATACGCAGTATTTT
D: -; size: -; V: TRBV5-3; J: TRBJ1-2; CDR3: CARSLAGPTRGYTF; DNA: TGTGCCAGAAGCTTGGCGGGGCCCACGAGAGGCTACACCTTC
D: -; size: few; V: TRBV30; J: TRBJ1-5; CDR3: CAWSEQGLGNQPQHF; DNA: TGTGCCTGGAGTGAACAGGGATTAGGCAATCAGCCCCAGCATTTT
D: -; size: -; V: TRBV2; J: TRBJ2-4; CDR3: CASSDLISLGFAKNIQYF; DNA: TGTGCCAGCAGTGATCTTATATCGTTGGGGTTCGCCAAAAACATTCAGTACTTC
D: TRBD1; size: -; V: TRBV28; J: TRBJ1-5; CDR3: CASSSEGQGGQPQHF; DNA: TGTGCCAGCAGTTCCGAGGGACAGGGTGGACAGCCCCAGCATTTT
D: TRBD1; size: -; V: TRBV9; J: TRBJ1-1; CDR3: CASSVASAGGGTEAFF; DNA: TGTGCCAGCAGCGTAGCCAGTGCAGGGGGAGGGACTGAAGCTTTCTTT
D: -; size: -; V: TRBV27; J: TRBJ1-3; CDR3: CASSRGNTIYF; DNA: TGTGCCAGCAGTCGGGGAAACACCATATATTTT
D: -; size: -; V: TRBV24-1; J: TRBJ1-1; CDR3: CATSTPGLTEAFF; DNA: TGTGCCACCAGCACCCCAGGACTAACTGAAGCTTTCTTT
D: TRBD1; size: -; V: TRBV5-5; J: TRBJ2-1; CDR3: CASSLRFWTGPNEQFF; DNA: TGTGCCAGCAGCTTGAGATTCTGGACAGGGCCCAATGAGCAGTTCTTC
D: TRBD2; size: -; V: TRBV9; J: TRBJ2-7; CDR3: CASSVDASGIRSYEQYF; DNA: TGTGCCAGCAGCGTAGATGCTAGCGGGATCCGCTCCTACGAGCAGTACTTC
D: -; size: -; V: TRBV3-1/TRBV3-2; J: TRBJ2-7; CDR3: CASSQDLNRIYEQYF; DNA: TGTGCCAGCAGCCAAGATTTGAATAGAATCTACGAGCAGTACTTC
D: -; size: -; V: TRBV27; J: TRBJ2-2; CDR3: CASTLRGGNTGELFF; DNA: TGTGCCAGCACCCTAAGGGGCGGGAACACCGGGGAGCTGTTTTTT
D: -; size: medium-sized; V: TRBV6-5; J: TRBJ2-1; CDR3: CASIVYNEQFF; DNA: TGTGCCAGCATCGTTTACAATGAGCAGTTCTTC
D: -; size: -; V: TRBV6-5; J: TRBJ2-3; CDR3: CASSSQSPDTQYF; DNA: TGTGCCAGCAGTTCACAGAGTCCAGATACGCAGTATTTT
D: -; size: -; V: TRBV4-2; J: TRBJ1-3; CDR3: CASSQVGTIGNTIYF; DNA: TGTGCCAGCAGCCAAGTAGGGACAATCGGAAACACCATATATTTT
D: TRBD1; size: -; V: TRBV27; J: TRBJ2-7; CDR3: CASCRDRGYEQYF; DNA: TGTGCCAGCTGTAGGGACAGGGGCTACGAGCAGTACTTC
D: -; size: once; V: TRBV14; J: TRBJ1-1; CDR3: CASSQGGPRAFF; DNA: TGTGCCAGCAGCCAAGGCGGCCCTAGGGCTTTCTTT
D: TRBD1; size: -; V: TRBV29-1; J: TRBJ2-4; CDR3: CSVRYRGLGIQYF; DNA: TGCAGCGTTCGTTACAGGGGGCTGGGCATTCAGTACTTC
D: -; size: -; V: TRBV15; J: TRBJ2-1; CDR3: CATSSLLGKNEQFF; DNA: TGTGCCACCAGCTCCCTTTTGGGGAAGAATGAGCAGTTCTTC
D: -; size: -; V: TRBV7-4; J: TRBJ1-1; CDR3: CASSLPDGGNTEAFF; DNA: TGTGCCAGCAGCCTCCCGGATGGGGGGAACACTGAAGCTTTCTTT
D: -; size: -; V: TRBV19; J: TRBJ1-3; CDR3: CASSTEISGNTIYF; DNA: TGTGCCAGTAGTACGGAAATCTCTGGAAACACCATATATTTT
D: TRBD2; size: once; V: TRBV7-7; J: TRBJ2-7; CDR3: CASSLGLVDEQYF; DNA: TGTGCTAGCAGCTTAGGACTAGTCGACGAGCAGTACTTC
D: -; size: -; V: TRBV12-3/TRBV12-4; J: TRBJ2-1; CDR3: CASGVSSYNEQFF; DNA: TGTGCCAGCGGGGTTAGCTCCTACAATGAGCAGTTCTTC
D: TRBD1; size: -; V: TRBV27; J: TRBJ2-1; CDR3: CASSLFRDRGHNEQFF; DNA: TGTGCCAGCAGTTTATTTCGGGACAGGGGGCACAATGAGCAGTTCTTC
D: TRBD1; size: few; V: TRBV19; J: TRBJ1-5; CDR3: CASSMRQGVNNQPQHF; DNA: TGTGCCAGTAGTATGCGACAGGGAGTGAACAATCAGCCCCAGCATTTT
D: -; size: -; V: TRBV19; J: TRBJ2-7; CDR3: CASSIPSRASYEQYF; DNA: TGTGCCAGTAGTATTCCCTCCCGGGCCTCCTACGAGCAGTACTTC